This paragraph covers one T cell receptor beta chain sequence. This clone was seen more than once but under ten times. Its antigen target is currently unknown. It has no much larger one-base neighbor in the sample; base qualities were not kept. This sample is part of a study of cytomegalovirus exposure and HLA in healthy donors (dated by TCRdb to about 2017). About the investigation overall: According to an earlier analysis of several hundred of the donors, 150 million to 200 million T cells yielded 117 million unique TCR beta sequences and 276 Gb of sequence data. The number of donors typed differed by locus, with about 629-630 for A, B, C, DRB1 and DQB1, roughly 520 for DQA1, nearly 610 for DPA1, and some 440 for DPB1. The study profiled the T cell repertoires of about 640 subjects by immunosequencing and related them to cytomegalovirus serostatus. Among around 400 genotyped donors of the cohort, an average of around 240,000 unique TCR beta nucleotide sequences were sequenced per donor, roughly 20% of them non-productive. HLA typing included class I and class II loci at four-digit resolution. To study patterns of TCR occurrence, a later analysis re-analyzed previously published TCR beta repertoires from around 660 donors and added high-resolution HLA genotyping. To decide whether each TCR beta V gene segment behaved as functional or pseudogenic, an earlier analysis of some 600 of the donors relied on high-throughput TCR beta sequencing. All discovery cohort repertoires had been generated using a single sequencing platform. Among the roughly 400 genotyped donors, approximately 76% belonged to the genetic ancestry cluster associated with self-reported Caucasian donors. An early release covering about 600 HLA-typed donors comprised roughly 300 gigabases of sequencing data and around 80 million unique TCR sequences. Besides the first cohort of hundreds of subjects, a separate validation cohort made up of roughly 130 different subjects was used. The study aimed to test whether signatures of past pathogen exposure could be identified by cataloging public T cell receptors. Roughly 5 DR-DQ haplotypes were handled as single units for association and clustering because linkage in the cohort was strong. Donor age, sex, ethnicity and CMV serostatus were compiled together with the repertoire data. High-throughput TCR immunosequencing, statistical association of individual TCRs with disease status, and machine learning were combined to predict cytomegalovirus infection status. A later genetic analysis used genome-wide SNP genotypes for about 55% of the 666 donors, treating that subset as a discovery cohort. Rather than drawing on any new phenotypic data, the later analysis identified candidate immune exposures from TCR beta sequences and the way those sequences occurred across donors. General conclusions and limits of the study: The sequencing pipeline was judged likely to have produced a cluster of highly shared sequence variants as a technical artifact. Because some donors lacked HLA typing at each locus, the association tests relied only on the typed subset. A later analysis associated 16,951 TCR beta sequences with specific HLA alleles at a false discovery rate of 0.05. A further reported finding was that TCR beta sequences accurately predicted the HLA-A and HLA-B alleles for most subjects in the first cohort. In a later genetic analysis, a missense DCLRE1C variant was associated with V-gene and J-gene trimming of TCR beta chains, and the association was replicated in an independent cohort. Sequencing depth was assumed to be roughly uniform across donors in the presence/absence analyses, though that assumption may not hold. A later analysis found that TCR association rates varied across HLA loci, with DRB1 alleles showing the most associated TCRs and HLA-C alleles the fewest. In a later analysis, HLA-associated TCR beta chains showed more clonal expansion and lower generation probabilities than non-associated chains that were equally common. In a later analysis, most CMV-associated TCR beta chains were found to appear HLA-restricted, with HLA associations seemingly driven largely by CMV exposure. Because counts were too low, seventeen rarely observed V segments, including chromosome 9 orphons, were excluded from the earlier analysis of 587 of the donors. Correlated functional status among segregating V segments might be attributable to linkage disequilibrium, but an unknown experimental factor could not be ruled out. An earlier analysis of approximately 500 of the donors showed that most TCR beta V segments appeared in productive rearrangements either about 90% or about 30% of the time, which broadly matched IMGT annotations. Most TCR sequences were seen in very few donors, while some public TCRs were found in many individuals. Some IMGT-functional V segments, including TRBV6-2 and TRBV6-3, could not be told apart with the 87-base-pair reads, so those segments were excluded. The cohort was sequenced for TCR beta chains only, and without alpha or paired-chain data the features that could be detected were limited. The study listed 150 to 200 TCR beta chains as associated with cytomegalovirus. Immune exposure information for the cohort was limited to CMV serostatus. According to a later analysis, parvovirus B19, influenza, CMV and Epstein-Barr virus appeared linked to several top co-occurrence clusters. According to the authors, the approach could potentially be generalized to other disease states and immunological phenotypes. In vitro tests confirmed that a few of the cytomegalovirus-associated TCR beta chains recognize cytomegalovirus antigens. Strong co-occurrence of HLA alleles, especially DR and DQ, made assigning TCR associations to individual alleles difficult. In both the original and validation cohorts, the classifier was reported to diagnose cytomegalovirus status with high specificity and sensitivity. According to a later genetic analysis, donors in an Asian-associated ancestry cluster had fewer N-insertions in productive TCRs than the approximately 710-donor mean.

The germline V gene yields MNHNS for CDR1 and SASEGT for CDR2. The trim is 5 bases for V and 5 bases for J, with a gap of 13 bases between the germline ends. The CDR3 numbers 14 residues from cysteine through phenylalanine. The retained sequence is limited to the CDR3, 42 bases, with the frame set at the first base. In total, approximately 690 healthy bone marrow donors made up the cohort. At the time of sampling, all cohort members were nominally healthy, though unrecorded immune exposures were likely present. The donor tested CMV seronegative and was one of the 352 seronegative cohort members. Every donor gave a peripheral blood sample, and the peripheral blood mononuclear cells from that sample were used for TCR beta sequencing. The Qiagen DNeasy Blood Extraction Kit was used to extract genomic DNA from the blood cell samples. The library relied on the immunoSEQ multiplex PCR assay. For the multiplex PCR, a mixture combining 60 forward primers for TCR Vbeta segments and 13 reverse primers for TCR Jbeta segments was used. Amplification of the CDR3 region of rearranged TCR beta genes was performed with a multiplex PCR assay on genomic DNA. Amplified TCR beta libraries were sequenced as 87-base-pair reads on the Illumina HiSeq System. The study's own analysis went as follows. A later analysis tallied roughly 78 million unique TCR beta chains across the roughly 610 repertoires, and approximately 12 million of those chains were shared by two or more donors. Raw reads were error-corrected and collapsed into unique sequences with a nearest-neighbor algorithm that merged closely related sequences to remove PCR and sequencing errors. V, D and J gene segments were assigned by aligning CDR3 sequences to IMGT reference sequences. Each retained sequence needed at least a six-nucleotide match to both a V gene segment and a J gene segment. A rearrangement counted as productive if the CDR3 had no stop codons and remained in frame with V and J, and every other rearrangement counted as non-productive. CDR3 was defined according to IMGT convention as the region running from the second conserved V-encoded cysteine to the conserved J-encoded phenylalanine. The earlier analysis of more than 450 of the donors excluded sequences that lacked an unambiguous match to a single V gene segment. An earlier analysis of 587 of the donors classified V segments as functional when productive rearrangements were above 56.7% and as segregating when the standard deviation between donors was above 5%. A statistical classification framework was built for diagnosing cytomegalovirus status from the catalog of TCR beta chain sequences. In a later analysis, TCR nucleotide sequences were compared against IMGT/GENE-DB human TR gene sequences so that V and J genes could be assigned. In a later analysis, CDR3 sequences and most-parsimonious VDJ recombination scenarios were assigned using the TCRdist pipeline. In a later analysis, each TCR beta chain was defined by its CDR3 amino acid sequence together with its V-gene family, and reads without a unique V-gene family were excluded. In a later analysis, fewer than 600 highly shared, low-generation-probability nucleotide sequences were removed to address suspected cross-contamination and a sequencing artifact. A later analysis calculated a clonal expansion index for each public chain from normalized within-repertoire ranks of inferred template counts. In a later analysis, generation probabilities were computed with a VDJ recombination model fitted to out-of-frame rearrangements, and the resulting probabilities were checked against IGoR. In a later analysis, hypergeometric tests were used to score TCR-TCR, TCR-HLA and TCR-CMV co-occurrence, with a repertoire-size bias correction applied to TCR pairs. False discovery rates were estimated in a later analysis by permuting HLA or CMV assignments 20 times. A later analysis grouped co-occurring TCRs with DBSCAN, adding TCRdist sequence similarity when clustering within HLA-allele-positive subsets. Co-occurrence clustering excluded repertoires with fewer than 30,000 or more than 120,000 public chains, plus five with anomalous nucleotide sharing. Imported from immuneACCESS, the table was reduced by TCRdb to in-frame sequences with V and J called. These copies leave out some clones; in studies compared against another copy, an unresolved V gene accounts for under half, and the cause of the remainder is not known. That table furnishes V, J and clone size, whereas the DNA furnished D and trimming. The sample includes some 150,000 clones, with more than 8% observed a single time. The top ten clones comprise approximately 1.7% of the sample.

Material: PBMCs. The sequence was collected from a man aged 50 to 60 in good health and CMV-seronegative. Recombination joined TRBV6-1 with TRBJ1-5; possibly the D gene is TRBD1, per 5 matching bases. The DNA sequence is TGTGCCAGCAGTCCCTCGGGGGGACATCAGCCCCAGCATTTT. The translation is CASSPSGGHQPQHF.